This TCR beta chain was sequenced during a study of cytomegalovirus exposure and HLA in healthy donors. The germline CDR1 and CDR2 sequences are MDHEN and SYDVKM. CDR3 length: 16 residues. Trimming left V 4 bases short and J 3 bases short, with 17 bases between. Regarding this clone: Its antigen is unknown.

Notes on the study in general: In a later analysis, productive TCRs from donors in an Asian-associated ancestry cluster reportedly carried fewer N-insertions than the cohort mean.

Vbeta (60) and Jbeta (13) primers were used in the PCR. The assay was immunoSEQ multiplex PCR, and TCRdb's table has in-frame clones only and misses some. Of over 150,000 clones detected, 75% to 90% appear once; the ten largest clones hold 6.5%. This receptor was taken from a woman between 45 and 65 years old in good health and CMV-seropositive. The J gene is TRBJ2-3, the V gene TRBV28; no firm D call. Source material: PBMCs. DNA for the CDR3: TGTGCCAGCAGTTCCGAAGGAGCTCTAGATACAGATACGCAGTATTTT. This encodes CASSSEGALDTDTQYF.